This T cell receptor (beta chain) came from a study of T cell responses to AZD1222 COVID-19 vaccine. Study-wide results and limits: Spike-specific TCR repertoires showed rising breadth and depth after two AZD1222 doses. White British ancestry dominated among donors, who included more females, and clonal diversity was possibly underestimated.

Trimming removed 3 bases from V and 8 bases from J, with 11 bases in between. Per the germline V gene, CDR1 is SGHAT and CDR2 is FQNNGV. The length of the CDR3 is 13 residues. Generated by immunoSEQ multiplex PCR, the TCRdb table keeps only in-frame clones and is missing some. The sample lists some 200,000 clones, approximately 93% occurring once. As for this clone: What it binds is not known.

This sequence was found in an adult who received the AZD1222 COVID-19 vaccine. The chain carries TRBV11-2 and TRBJ1-3, with D unresolved. The sample was peripheral blood, taken 28 days after the second AZD1222 dose. CDR3 bases: TGTGCCAGCAGCTTTAGGTTGGAGGACACCATATATTTT. Residues: CASSFRLEDTIYF. Supplemented by reference TRBV11-2 and TRBJ1-3, the full variable domain reads EAGVAQSPRYKIIEKRQSVAFWCNPISGHATLYWYQQILGQGPKLLIQFQNNGVVDDSQLPKDRFSAERLKGVDSTLKIQPAKLEDSAVYLCASSFRLEDTIYFGEGSWLTVV.